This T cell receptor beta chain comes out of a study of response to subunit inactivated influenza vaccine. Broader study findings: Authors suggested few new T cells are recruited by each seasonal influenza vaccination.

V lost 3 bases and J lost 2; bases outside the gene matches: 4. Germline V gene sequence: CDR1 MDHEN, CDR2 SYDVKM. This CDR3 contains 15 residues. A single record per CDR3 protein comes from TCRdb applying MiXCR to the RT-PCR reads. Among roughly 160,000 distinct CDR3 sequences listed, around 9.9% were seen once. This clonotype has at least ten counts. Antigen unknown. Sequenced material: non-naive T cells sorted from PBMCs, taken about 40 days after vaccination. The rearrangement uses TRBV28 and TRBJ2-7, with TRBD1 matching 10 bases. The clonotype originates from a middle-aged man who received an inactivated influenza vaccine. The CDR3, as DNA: TGTGCCAGCAGTTTTGGGGACAGGGGCACCTACGAGCAGTACTTC. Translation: CASSFGDRGTYEQYF.